This T cell receptor (beta chain) comes out of a study of shared clonotypes between healthy human individuals. Overall study: Per donor, three plates held CD4 naive cells, three held CD4 memory, two held CD8 naive and one held CD8 memory.

Unmatched junction bases numbered 7, after V lost 5 bases and J lost 4 bases. This CDR3 region has 13 residues. Germline V gene data show CDR1 as SQVTM and CDR2 as ANQGSEA. Study processing details: Because ImmunoSEQ provided only junction sequences with no quality scores, the filtering differed. Libraries were prepared by immunoSEQ multiplex PCR; TCRdb keeps only in-frame clonotypes and omits some of them. That table gives V, J and clone size, and the DNA gave D and trimming. Of roughly 600,000 clones detected, roughly 98% appear once; the ten largest clones hold approximately 0.33%. In the case of this clone: The antigen is undetermined.

Study-wide findings and caveats: Non-shared clonotypes were found to have lower generation probabilities than the clonotypes that were shared by all four of the sorted-subset donors. What naive subsets generally showed was a larger estimated richness than memory subsets showed.

Naive CD8 cells were CD45RO-negative, positively selected for CCR7, excluding terminally differentiated effector memory CD45RA+ cells. This sequence was found in a man under 40 in good health. The chain couples TRBV29-1 to TRBJ2-7, with 8 nucleotides matching TRBD2. The sequencing input was naive CD8+ T cells sorted from blood. The CDR3 coding sequence is TGCAGCGTTTTAGCGGGAATCAGGTACGAGCAGTACTTC. Amino acid sequence: CSVLAGIRYEQYF.